This T cell receptor (beta chain) was identified during a study of T cells in Graves' hyperthyroidism and ophthalmopathy. Findings and limits, study-wide: Ophthalmopathy onset followed model prediction by a median roughly six months.

V lost 2 bases and J lost 2, with 6 bases in between. The CDR3 has 12 residues. Germline V lookup: CDR1 DFQATT, CDR2 SNEGSKA (reference sequence). RNA transcripts provided the source from which TCR beta CDR3 regions were amplified. The HTBI primer set served for first-round RT-PCR of the TCR CDR3. One entry per CDR3 protein results from TCRdb running MiXCR on the multiplex PCR reads. This table has under 750,000 distinct CDR3 sequences, approximately 19% appearing once. This clonotype came up a few times. What it recognizes is unknown. The blood sample was taken at first hyperthyroidism diagnosis, before any ophthalmopathy symptoms.

The chain carries TRBV20-1 and TRBJ1-2; D is unclear. The sequence came from a woman in her forties or fifties with Graves' hyperthyroidism that later progressed to Graves' ophthalmopathy. Material: blood. CDR3 sequence: CSARQTNYGYTF. The CDR3 region has the DNA TGCAGTGCTAGACAGACCAACTATGGCTACACCTTC.